There are many counts of the clone carrying this TCR beta chain. The data stem from a study of tumor-infiltrating lymphocytes in oesophageal squamous cell carcinoma. TCRdb passed the PCR reads through MiXCR, listing each CDR3 protein once. The table records roughly 3,600 distinct CDR3 sequences, approximately 19% of them present only once. Trimming took 5 bases from V and 3 from J, leaving 13 bases between them. This CDR3 is built from 14 residues. Per germline, CDR1 SGHTA and CDR2 FQGTGA. The sequenced material came from normal esophageal tissue next to the tumor. The chain combines TRBV7-3 with TRBJ1-1; tentative D call: TRBD1 (5 bases). The receptor comes from a male donor with esophageal squamous cell carcinoma. CDR3 DNA: TGTGCCAGCAGCATGGGACTAGGGGACACTGAAGCTTTCTTT. Translating gives CASSMGLGDTEAFF.